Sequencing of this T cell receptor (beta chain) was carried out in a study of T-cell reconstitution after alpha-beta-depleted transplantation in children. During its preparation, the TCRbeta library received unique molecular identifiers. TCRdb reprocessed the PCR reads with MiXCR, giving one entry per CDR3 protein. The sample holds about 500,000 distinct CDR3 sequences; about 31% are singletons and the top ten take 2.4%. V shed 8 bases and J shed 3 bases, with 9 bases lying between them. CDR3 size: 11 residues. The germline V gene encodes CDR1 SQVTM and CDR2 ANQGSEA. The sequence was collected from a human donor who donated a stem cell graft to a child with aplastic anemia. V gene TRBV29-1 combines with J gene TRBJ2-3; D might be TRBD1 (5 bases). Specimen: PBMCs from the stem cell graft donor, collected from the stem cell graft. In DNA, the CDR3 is TGCAGCACCGCAGGGACAGATACGCAGTATTTT. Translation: CSTAGTDTQYF.